This TCR beta chain originates from a study of CD8+ T cells in alopecia areata. Study-wide points: In scalp and blood, many expanded lesional clones persisted during tofacitinib. Compared with mice, patients displayed less clear TCR sharing, possibly for HLA-related reasons.

As for treatment: oral pan-JAK inhibitor, 5-10 mg twice daily. Lesional scalp punch biopsies and peripheral blood came from alopecia areata patients. T lymphocytes (CD4+ and CD8+) were sorted from PBMCs. With 3 bases removed from V and 6 bases from J, the gap between germline ends came to 12 bases. The length of the CDR3 is 13 residues. Germline V gene data show CDR1 as LNHNV and CDR2 as YYDKDF (reference sequence). Extracted RNA was reverse transcribed, and the resulting cDNA served as sequencing template. Repertoires were generated with immunoSEQ multiplex PCR, while TCRdb's copy carries only in-frame clones and drops some. The repertoire holds nearly 200,000 clones, with 58% as singletons. With respect to this clone: The antigen remains unidentified.

The chain couples TRBV15 to TRBJ2-7; TRBD2 is a possible D gene (6 bases). The source was CD4+ T cells sorted from blood, collected at week 24, from a patient treated with tofacitinib. This clonotype was sampled from a human donor with alopecia areata. The CDR3 spells CATSSRRRGEQYF. CDR3 DNA: TGTGCCACCAGCAGTAGGAGGAGGGGCGAGCAGTACTTC.